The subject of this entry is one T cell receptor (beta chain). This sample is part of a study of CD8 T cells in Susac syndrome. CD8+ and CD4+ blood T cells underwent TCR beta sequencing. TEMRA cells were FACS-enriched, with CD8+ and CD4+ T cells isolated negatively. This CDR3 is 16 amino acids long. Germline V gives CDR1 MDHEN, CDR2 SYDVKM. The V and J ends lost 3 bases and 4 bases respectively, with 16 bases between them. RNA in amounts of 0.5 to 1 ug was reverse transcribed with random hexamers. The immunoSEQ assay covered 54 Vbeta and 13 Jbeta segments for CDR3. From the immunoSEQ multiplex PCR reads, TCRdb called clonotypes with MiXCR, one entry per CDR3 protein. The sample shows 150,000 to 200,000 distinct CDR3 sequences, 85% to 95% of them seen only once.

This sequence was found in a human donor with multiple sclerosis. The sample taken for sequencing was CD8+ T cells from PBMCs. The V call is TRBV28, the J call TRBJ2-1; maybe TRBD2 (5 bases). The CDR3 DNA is TGTGCCAGCAGTTTTTGGGAGCTCCCCCGGTACAATGAGCAGTTCTTC. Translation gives CASSFWELPRYNEQFF.